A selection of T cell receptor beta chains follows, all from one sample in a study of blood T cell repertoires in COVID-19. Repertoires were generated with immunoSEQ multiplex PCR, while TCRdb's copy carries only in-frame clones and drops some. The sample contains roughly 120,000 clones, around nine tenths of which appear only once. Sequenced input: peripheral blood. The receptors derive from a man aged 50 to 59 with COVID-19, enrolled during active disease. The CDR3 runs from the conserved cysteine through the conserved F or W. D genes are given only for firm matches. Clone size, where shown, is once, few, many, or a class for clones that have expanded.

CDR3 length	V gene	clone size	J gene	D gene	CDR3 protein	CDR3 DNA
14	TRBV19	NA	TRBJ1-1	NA	CASSKPPGNTEAFF	TGTGCCAGTAGTAAACCTCCAGGGAACACTGAAGCTTTCTTT
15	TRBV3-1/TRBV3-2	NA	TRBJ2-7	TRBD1	CASSRYGTGGGEQYF	TGTGCCAGCAGCCGATACGGGACAGGGGGTGGCGAGCAGTACTTC
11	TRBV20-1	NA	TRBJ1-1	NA	CSARGGTEAFF	TGCAGTGCGAGAGGAGGGACTGAAGCTTTCTTT
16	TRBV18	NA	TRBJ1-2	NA	CASSPLGGGSNYGYTF	TGTGCCAGCTCACCACTAGGTGGCGGATCTAACTATGGCTACACCTTC
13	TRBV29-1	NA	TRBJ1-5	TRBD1	CSVGQGENQPQHF	TGCAGCGTGGGACAGGGAGAGAATCAGCCCCAGCATTTT
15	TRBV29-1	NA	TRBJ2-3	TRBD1	CSVEVNRGYIDTQYF	TGCAGCGTTGAAGTCAACAGGGGGTACATTGATACGCAGTATTTT
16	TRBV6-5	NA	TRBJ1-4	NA	CASSYGGDPANEKLFF	TGTGCCAGCAGTTATGGGGGGGACCCAGCGAATGAAAAACTGTTTTTT
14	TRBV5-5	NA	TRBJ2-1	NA	CASSFWGRYNEQFF	TGTGCCAGCAGCTTCTGGGGGCGCTACAATGAGCAGTTCTTC
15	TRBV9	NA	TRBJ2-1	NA	CASSVWGLSYNEQFF	TGTGCCAGCAGCGTATGGGGCTTGAGTTACAATGAGCAGTTCTTC
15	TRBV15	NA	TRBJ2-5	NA	CATSRDRTDQETQYF	TGTGCCACCAGCAGAGATCGAACAGACCAAGAGACCCAGTACTTC
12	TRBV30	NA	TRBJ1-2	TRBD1	CAYTTGDDGYTF	TGTGCCTACACAACAGGGGACGATGGCTACACCTTC
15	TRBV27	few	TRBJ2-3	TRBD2	CASSLGGGLTDTQYF	TGTGCCAGCAGTTTGGGCGGGGGACTCACAGATACGCAGTATTTT
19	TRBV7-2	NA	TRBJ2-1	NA	CASGLPKRYSATNYNEQFF	TGTGCCAGCGGACTTCCAAAGCGGTACTCCGCAACAAACTACAATGAGCAGTTCTTC
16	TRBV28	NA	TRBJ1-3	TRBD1	CASSSGQVASGNTIYF	TGTGCCAGCAGTTCCGGACAGGTAGCCTCTGGAAACACCATATATTTT
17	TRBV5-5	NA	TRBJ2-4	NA	CASSALGWGSAKNIQYF	TGTGCCAGCAGCGCATTGGGGTGGGGCAGCGCCAAAAACATTCAGTACTTC
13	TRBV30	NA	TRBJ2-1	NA	CAWSVSSIGEQFF	TGTGCCTGGAGTGTATCGTCTATTGGTGAGCAGTTCTTC
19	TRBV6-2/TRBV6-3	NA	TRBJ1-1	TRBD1	CASSYSGPQGPPSSTEAFF	TGTGCCAGCAGTTACAGCGGGCCACAGGGGCCCCCGTCTAGCACTGAAGCTTTCTTT
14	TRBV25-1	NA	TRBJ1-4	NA	CASSQQDPNEKLFF	TGTGCCAGCAGCCAACAGGATCCTAATGAAAAACTGTTTTTT
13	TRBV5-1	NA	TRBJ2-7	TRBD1	CASSLDRGYEQYF	TGCGCCAGCAGCTTGGACAGGGGTTACGAGCAGTACTTC
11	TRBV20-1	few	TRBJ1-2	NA	CSANRDYGYTF	TGCAGTGCGAACAGGGATTATGGCTACACCTTC
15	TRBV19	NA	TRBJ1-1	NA	CASSMAGMMNTEAFF	TGTGCCAGTAGCATGGCAGGGATGATGAACACTGAAGCTTTCTTT
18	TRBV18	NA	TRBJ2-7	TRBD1	CASTLRDRSTSTYYEQYF	TGTGCCAGCACACTCCGGGACAGGTCAACGAGCACCTACTACGAGCAGTACTTC
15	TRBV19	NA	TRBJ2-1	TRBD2	CAASGAGLAYNEQFF	TGTGCCGCATCCGGCGCGGGACTAGCGTACAATGAGCAGTTCTTC
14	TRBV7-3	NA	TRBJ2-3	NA	CASSPRGSADTQYF	TGTGCCAGCAGCCCTCGAGGGAGCGCAGATACGCAGTATTTT
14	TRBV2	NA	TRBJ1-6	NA	CASTMGQGISPLHF	TGTGCCAGCACGATGGGTCAGGGAATTTCACCCCTCCACTTT
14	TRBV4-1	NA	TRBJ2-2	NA	CASAPLGNTGELFF	TGCGCCAGCGCCCCGCTAGGGAACACCGGGGAGCTGTTTTTT
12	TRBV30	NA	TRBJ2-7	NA	CAWTGNSYEQYF	TGTGCCTGGACAGGTAACTCCTACGAGCAGTACTTC
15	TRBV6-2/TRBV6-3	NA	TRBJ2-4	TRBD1	CASSYGGQGLNIQYF	TGTGCCAGCAGTTACGGTGGACAGGGGTTAAACATTCAGTACTTC
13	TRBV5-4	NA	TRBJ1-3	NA	CASSLQLENTIYF	TGTGCCAGCAGCCTGCAACTTGAAAACACCATATATTTT
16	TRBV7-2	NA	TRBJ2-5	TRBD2	CASSLSSSGGQETQYF	TGTGCCAGCAGCTTATCGTCTAGCGGGGGACAAGAGACCCAGTACTTC
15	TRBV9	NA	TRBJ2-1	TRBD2	CASSVSGRNDNEQFF	TGTGCCAGCAGCGTAAGCGGGAGAAATGACAATGAGCAGTTCTTC
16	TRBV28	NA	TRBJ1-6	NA	CASSSPGSSYNSPLHF	TGTGCCAGCAGTTCCCCTGGGAGCTCCTATAATTCACCCCTCCACTTT
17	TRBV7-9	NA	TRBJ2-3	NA	CASSPRGLIYGTDTQYF	TGTGCCAGCAGTCCAAGGGGACTTATCTATGGCACAGATACGCAGTATTTT
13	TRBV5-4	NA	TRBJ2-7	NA	CASSSAASYEQYF	TGTGCCAGCAGCTCGGCGGCCTCCTACGAGCAGTACTTC
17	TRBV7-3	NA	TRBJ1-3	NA	CASSSSSGRGAGNTIYF	TGTGCCAGCAGCTCCTCAAGCGGGAGGGGGGCTGGAAACACCATATATTTT
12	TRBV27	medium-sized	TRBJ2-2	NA	CASSFLTGELFF	TGTGCCAGCAGTTTCCTCACCGGGGAGCTGTTTTTT
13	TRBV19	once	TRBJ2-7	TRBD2	CASSKTSVYEQYF	TGTGCCAGTAGTAAGACTAGCGTGTACGAGCAGTACTTC
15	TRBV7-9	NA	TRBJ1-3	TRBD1	CASSLAGGTGNTIYF	TGTGCCAGCAGCTTAGCAGGGGGCACTGGAAACACCATATATTTT
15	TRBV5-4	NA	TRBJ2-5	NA	CASSLALGTQETQYF	TGTGCCAGCAGCTTGGCCCTAGGAACCCAAGAGACCCAGTACTTC
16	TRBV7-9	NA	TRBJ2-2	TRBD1	CASSNPGQKNTGELFF	TGTGCCAGCAGCAACCCGGGACAGAAAAACACCGGGGAGCTGTTTTTT
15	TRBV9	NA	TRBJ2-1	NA	CASSVGVLDHNEQFF	TGTGCCAGCAGCGTAGGGGTACTAGACCACAATGAGCAGTTCTTC
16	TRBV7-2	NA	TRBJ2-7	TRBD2	CASSQPRPSGIYEQYF	TGTGCCAGCAGCCAACCAAGGCCTAGCGGGATCTACGAGCAGTACTTC
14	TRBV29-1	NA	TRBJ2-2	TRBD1	CSVNKPGGPGELFF	TGCAGCGTAAATAAACCAGGGGGCCCCGGGGAGCTGTTTTTT
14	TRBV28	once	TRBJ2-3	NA	CASTLGGSTDTQYF	TGTGCCAGCACCCTGGGGGGAAGCACAGATACGCAGTATTTT
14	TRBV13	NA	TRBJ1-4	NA	CASSLNQGGEKLFF	TGTGCCAGCAGCTTAAATCAGGGAGGCGAAAAACTGTTTTTT
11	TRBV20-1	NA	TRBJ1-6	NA	CSARPSRDLHF	TGCAGTGCTAGACCATCTCGGGACCTCCACTTT
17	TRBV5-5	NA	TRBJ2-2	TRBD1	CASSLEPYRGDTGELFF	TGTGCCAGCAGCTTGGAACCTTACAGGGGAGACACCGGGGAGCTGTTTTTT
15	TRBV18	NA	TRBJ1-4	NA	CASSPASGRGEKLFF	TGTGCCAGCTCCCCCGCCAGCGGGCGGGGGGAAAAACTGTTTTTT
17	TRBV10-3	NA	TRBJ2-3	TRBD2	CAISGGTSGREADTQYF	TGTGCCATCAGTGGTGGGACTAGCGGGAGGGAGGCAGATACGCAGTATTTT